Below, 26 T cell receptor beta chains from the same sample are listed, as sequenced in a study of T cells in Graves' hyperthyroidism and ophthalmopathy. Amplification of TCR beta CDR3 regions was performed using RNA transcripts as template. First-round RT-PCR with HTBI primers amplified the TCR CDR3 region. TCRdb re-called the multiplex PCR reads through MiXCR, storing one row per CDR3 protein. The sample records about 380,000 distinct CDR3 sequences, less than 20% being singletons. The sample comprised blood. The source is a man younger than 35 with Graves' ophthalmopathy.

About this clonotype: One junction end does not reproduce the germline sequence, and a read error may be involved. V gene TRBV28 combines with J gene TRBJ2-2, with 9 bases lining up with TRBD1. The CDR3 length is 15 residues. Germline V gene lookup returns CDR1 MDHEN and CDR2 SYDVKM. CDR3 in DNA: TGTGCCAGCACTCAGGGGGGACAGGGCGTCGGGGAGCTGGTTTTT. Amino acids: CASTQGGQGVGELVF.

This clonotype came up a few times. This rearrangement joins TRBV5-1 to TRBJ2-7, with 11 bases aligning to TRBD2. The CDR3 sequence is 17 residues long. V was clipped by 4 bases and J by 3 bases; unmatched bases: 12. Per germline, CDR1 SGHRS and CDR2 YFSETQ. As DNA, the CDR3 is TGCGCCAGCAGCACCGAAGGGACTAGCGGTGTTCTCTACGAGCAGTACTTC. It yields the protein CASSTEGTSGVLYEQYF.

J is TRBJ1-1 and V is TRBV4-2; D is undetermined. Germline values: CDR1 LGHNA, CDR2 YNFKEQ. This CDR3 region has 12 residues. Deletions cut 0 bases from V and 5 bases from J, with 4 bases between. The CDR3 DNA follows: TGTGCCAGCAGCCAAGAGAGGACTGAAGCTTTCTTT. Encoded protein: CASSQERTEAFF.

In this sample, this clonotype turned up a few times. The DNA of the CDR3 is TGTGCCAGCAGTGAAGCGGTTGCTAGCGGGGGGTCGAAGTACTTC. Protein product: CASSEAVASGGSKYF. This chain connects TRBV6-1 to TRBJ2-4; the match to TRBD2 covers 11 bases. V was clipped by 0 bases and J by 14 bases; unmatched bases: 9. This CDR3 region has 15 residues. CDR1 is MNHNS and CDR2 is SASEGT in the germline V gene.

This clonotype was seen a few times. The gene calls are TRBV24-1 and TRBJ1-2; D is unresolved. This CDR3 has 15 amino acids. From germline, CDR1 is KGHDR and CDR2 SFDVKD. The ends were cut back, 3 bases at V and 0 bases at J, with 10 bases in the middle. CDR3 sequence reads: CATSDPQDSNYGYTF. Here the CDR3 DNA reads TGTGCCACCAGTGATCCGCAGGATTCTAACTATGGCTACACCTTC.

Regarding this clonotype: A much larger clone lies one base from this, so it may be a read error. The V and J genes are TRBV28 and TRBJ2-7; weak D call: TRBD1 (6 bases). The CDR3 spans 14 residues. The germline CDR1 and CDR2 sequences are MDHEN and SYDVKM. The CDR3 DNA follows: TGTGTCAGCCACGAATCGGGCAGGGGATACGAGCAGTACTTC. Translated: CVSHESGRGYEQYF.

The J gene is TRBJ2-1, the V gene TRBV5-6, with unresolved D. Germline CDR1 and CDR2: SGHDT and YYEEEE. V was clipped by 3 bases and J by 12 bases, with 10 bases between them. CDR3 length: 11 residues. CDR3 DNA: TGTGCCAGCAGCTCCCTACAGTGGCAGTTCTTC. Amino acid sequence: CASSSLQWQFF.

In its sample, this clonotype was seen many times. The chain couples TRBV9 to TRBJ1-1; tentative D call: TRBD1 (6 bases). Trimming pared 3 bases from V and 0 bases from J, leaving 12 bases between. The germline gives CDR1 SGDLS, CDR2 YYNGEE. This CDR3 has 15 residues. CDR3 sequence (DNA): TGTGCCAGCAGCGGGAGGGGGGGTATGAACACTGAAGCTTTCTTT. Its translation: CASSGRGGMNTEAFF.

In its sample, this clonotype was seen a few times. This chain links TRBV28 with TRBJ1-2; D is unclear. From germline, CDR1 is MDHEN and CDR2 SYDVKM. Trimming removed 5 bases from V and 5 bases from J, with 6 bases in between. This CDR3 is 11 amino acids long. The CDR3 here is CASSASYGYTF. The CDR3 nucleotides read TGTGCCAGCAGTGCGTCTTATGGCTACACCTTC.

This sequence joins TRBV18 and TRBJ2-5; 7 nucleotides line up with TRBD1. Germline V gene lookup returns CDR1 KGHSH and CDR2 LQKENI. There are 16 residues in the CDR3. Unmatched junction bases numbered 8, after V lost 0 bases and J lost 4 bases. The CDR3 region has the DNA TGTGCCAGCTCACCACCGCGTAGGGGGCAGGGAGAGACCCAGTACTTC. This codes for CASSPPRRGQGETQYF.

The rearrangement uses TRBV15 and TRBJ2-7; D is unclear. Germline V gives CDR1 LNHNV, CDR2 YYDKDF (reference sequence). The germline V and J ends were trimmed by 0 bases and 7 bases, with 13 bases remaining between them. This CDR3 has 14 residues. CDR3 DNA: TGTGCCACCAGCAGAGATAGAGCAATGTGGGAGCAGTACTTC. It specifies CATSRDRAMWEQYF.

This clonotype was picked up a small number of times. The chain couples TRBV20-1 to TRBJ1-6; D might be TRBD1 (5 bases). Per the germline V gene, CDR1 is DFQATT and CDR2 is SNEGSKA (reference sequence). V was pared by 2 bases and J by 6 bases, with 17 bases between. This CDR3 has 16 residues. The CDR3 region is CSARKQGPTGNSPLHF. The CDR3 DNA sequence: TGCAGTGCTAGAAAGCAGGGACCCACGGGTAATTCACCCCTCCACTTT.

A single count supports this clonotype. The rearrangement joins TRBV12-3 or TRBV12-4 to TRBJ2-1, with D possibly matching TRBD1 (5 bases). The V and J ends lost 7 bases and 3 bases respectively, with 10 bases between them. The CDR3 length is 13 residues. DNA of the CDR3: TGTGCCAGCAAGACAGACGACTACAATGAGCAGTTCTTC. This translates into CASKTDDYNEQFF.

CDR3: CASSLRQAGAEAFF. Here the CDR3 DNA reads TGTGCCAGCAGTCTTAGACAGGCGGGAGCTGAAGCTTTCTTT. The genes are TRBV27 and TRBJ1-1, with D possibly being TRBD1 (6 bases). CDR3 size: 14 residues. Trimming removed 5 bases from V and 6 bases from J, with 16 bases in between. Germline CDR1 is MNHEY and CDR2 is SMNVEV (reference sequence).

The V and J genes are TRBV28 and TRBJ1-2, with TRBD1 matching 8 bases. The germline V gene has CDR1 MDHEN and CDR2 SYDVKM. The junction had 11 bases not matched to a gene; V was cut back by 6 bases and J by 5 bases. The CDR3 is 15 amino acids. This chain's CDR3 is CASRTPGQVDYGYTF. DNA for the CDR3: TGTGCCAGCAGGACACCGGGACAGGTAGATTATGGCTACACCTTC.

This clonotype has at least ten counts. The chain combines TRBV10-3 with TRBJ1-6; TRBD1 aligns across 7 bases. Germline V CDR1 and CDR2: ENHRY, SYGVKD. This CDR3 region has 17 residues. V trimming: 4 bases; J trimming: 7 bases; junction bases outside the gene matches: 13. The CDR3 bases are TGTGCCATCAGTGCTGTACCCACTCTCAGGGGGAATTCACCCCTCCACTTT. Translation: CAISAVPTLRGNSPLHF.

In its sample, this clonotype was seen many times. This rearrangement joins TRBV9 to TRBJ2-5; 8 positions match TRBD2. CDR3 length: 15 amino acids. Germline CDR1 and CDR2: SGDLS and YYNGEE. Trimming took 0 bases from V and 5 from J; bases not matched to a gene: 6. The CDR3 reads CASSVDPAGVETQYF. In nucleotides, the CDR3 is TGTGCCAGCAGCGTAGACCCAGCGGGGGTCGAGACCCAGTACTTC. Full variable domain (remainder filled in from reference TRBV9 and TRBJ2-5): DSGVTQTPKHLITATGQRVTLRCSPRSGDLSVYWYQQSLDQGLQFLIQYYNGEERAKGNILERFSAQQFPDLHSELNLSSLELGDSALYFCASSVDPAGVETQYFGPGTRLLVL.

This clonotype was seen repeatedly, ten times or more. The V gene is TRBV12-3 or TRBV12-4, the J gene TRBJ2-1; D perhaps matches TRBD1 (6 bases). V lost 5 bases to trimming and J lost 0 bases, with 14 bases between them. The CDR3 covers 16 residues. The CDR3 sequence is CASSRRDRSSYNEQFF. The CDR3 DNA reads as TGTGCCAGCAGTCGCCGAGACAGGAGCTCCTACAATGAGCAGTTCTTC.

Many counts were recorded for this clonotype. The chain employs TRBV12-3 or TRBV12-4 and TRBJ1-2; perhaps TRBD1 as D (6 bases). The V and J ends lost 5 bases and 2 bases respectively, with 12 bases between them. The CDR3 consists of 14 residues. The chain's CDR3 is CASSRGAGNYGYTF. In DNA form, the CDR3 reads TGTGCCAGCAGTCGGGGGGCTGGGAACTATGGCTACACCTTC.

The chain uses TRBV7-8 and TRBJ1-6; D unclear. The germline V gene has CDR1 SGHVS and CDR2 FQNEAQ. This CDR3 comprises 14 residues. V gave up 4 bases and J gave up 5 bases, with 9 bases separating them. DNA of the CDR3: TGTGCCAGCAGCTCGGGAGTTCATAATTCACCCCTCCACTTT. Its protein is CASSSGVHNSPLHF. The whole variable domain, remainder taken from reference TRBV7-8 and TRBJ1-6, is GAGVSQSPRYKVAKRGQDVALRCDPISGHVSLFWYQQALGQGPEFLTYFQNEAQLDKSGLPSDRFFAERPEGSVSTLKIQRTQQEDSAVYLCASSSGVHNSPLHFGNGTRLTVT.

The chain is built from TRBV10-3 and TRBJ2-5, with D tentatively TRBD2 (5 bases). CDR3 size: 14 residues. The V end lost 0 bases, the J end lost 5 bases, and 10 bases lay between the germline ends. Germline CDR1 reads ENHRY; CDR2 reads SYGVKD. CDR3 amino acids: CAISESNSVETQYF. The CDR3 coding sequence is TGTGCCATCAGTGAGTCGAATAGCGTGGAGACCCAGTACTTC.

The chain couples TRBV29-1 to TRBJ2-2; TRBD1 matches at 10 bases. The J segment lost 10 bases and the V segment lost 4 bases, leaving 3 bases of the junction unmatched. The CDR3 loop spans 12 amino acids. From germline, CDR1 is SQVTM and CDR2 ANQGSEA. The CDR3 here is CSVGQGAPELFF. For the CDR3, the DNA is TGCAGCGTTGGACAGGGGGCTCCGGAGCTGTTTTTT.

Many counts were recorded for this clonotype. This chain joins TRBV18 and TRBJ2-7, with D perhaps given as TRBD1 or TRBD2 (5 bases each). Germline V gene data show CDR1 as KGHSH and CDR2 as LQKENI. Trimming stripped 0 bases from V and 6 bases from J, with 12 bases between. CDR3 size: 14 residues. CDR3 in DNA: TGTGCCAGCTCACCACCGGGACGGTTGTCCGAGCAGTACTTC. This codes for CASSPPGRLSEQYF.

The chain links TRBV18 to TRBJ1-2, with TRBD1 identical over 7 bases. This CDR3 region has 14 residues. The germline gives CDR1 KGHSH, CDR2 LQKENI. The V and J ends lost 1 base and 3 bases, in that order; junction bases with no gene match: 2. The CDR3 DNA sequence: TGTGCCAGCTCACCACAGGGGGCTGACTATGGCTACACCTTC. As protein: CASSPQGADYGYTF.

This clonotype was seen a handful of times. A read error is possible here, since a much larger clone lies one base away. The CDR3 DNA reads TGTGCCAGCAGCTTTAGGACCCAGGGGGGTGGGCAGTTCTTC. Translated, it gives CASSFRTQGGGQFF. V usage is TRBV7-2 and J usage is TRBJ2-1; TRBD1 might be the D (7 bases). The CDR3 covers 14 residues. The V end lost 3 bases, the J end lost 12 bases, and 18 bases lay between the germline ends. Germline V gene data show CDR1 as SGHTA and CDR2 as FQGNSA.

Many counts were recorded for this clonotype. This chain uses TRBV28 with TRBJ1-5; possible D gene TRBD1, 6 bases. CDR1 and CDR2 (germline): MDHEN, SYDVKM. Trimming removed 3 bases from V and 10 bases from J, with 13 bases in between. The CDR3 totals 13 residues. CDR3 in DNA: TGTGCCAGCAGTTTGGACAGAGAGTTTCCCCAGCATTTT. It translates to CASSLDREFPQHF. The complete variable domain, with remaining parts taken from reference TRBV28 and TRBJ1-5, reads DVKVTQSSRYLVKRTGEKVFLECVQDMDHENMFWYRQDPGLGLRLIYFSYDVKMKEKGDIPEGYSVSREKKERFSLILESASTNQTSMYLCASSLDREFPQHFGDGTRLSIL.